The clone carrying this T cell receptor beta chain occurred many times. This entry belongs to a study of identical twins. This CDR3 has 15 amino acids. Germline loops: CDR1 SGDLS, CDR2 YYNGEE. V lost 0 bases and J lost 8, with 15 bases in between. TCRdb called the 5' RACE reads again in MiXCR, with one record for every CDR3 protein. Among 100,000 to 110,000 distinct CDR3 sequences listed, under 6.5% were seen once. The sample taken for sequencing was memory T cells sorted from blood. The receptor comes from a woman in her fifties or sixties in good health. The genes are TRBV9 and TRBJ2-1; no reliable D call. The CDR3 here is CASSVVPGPGDEQFF. Here the CDR3 DNA reads TGTGCCAGCAGCGTAGTCCCAGGACCCGGCGATGAGCAGTTCTTC.